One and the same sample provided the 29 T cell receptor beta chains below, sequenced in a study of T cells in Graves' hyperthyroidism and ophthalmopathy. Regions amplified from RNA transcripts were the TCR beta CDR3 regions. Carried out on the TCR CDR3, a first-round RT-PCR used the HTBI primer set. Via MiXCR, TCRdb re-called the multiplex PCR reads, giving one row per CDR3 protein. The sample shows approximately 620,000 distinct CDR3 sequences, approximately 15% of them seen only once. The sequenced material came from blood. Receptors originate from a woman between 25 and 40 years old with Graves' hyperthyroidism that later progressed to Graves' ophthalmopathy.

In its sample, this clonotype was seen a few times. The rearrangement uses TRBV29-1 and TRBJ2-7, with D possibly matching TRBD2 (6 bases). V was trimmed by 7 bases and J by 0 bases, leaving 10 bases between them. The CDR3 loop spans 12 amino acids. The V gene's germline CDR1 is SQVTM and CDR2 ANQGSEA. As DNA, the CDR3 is TGCAGCGCCGAGACTAGCTCCTACGAGCAGTACTTC. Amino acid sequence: CSAETSSYEQYF.

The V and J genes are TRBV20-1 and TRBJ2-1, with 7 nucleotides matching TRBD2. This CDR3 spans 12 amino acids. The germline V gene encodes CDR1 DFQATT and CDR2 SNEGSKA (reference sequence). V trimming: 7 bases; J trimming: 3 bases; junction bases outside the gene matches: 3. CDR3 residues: CSGSSGYNEQFF. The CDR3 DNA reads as TGCAGTGGTTCTAGCGGCTACAATGAGCAGTTCTTC.

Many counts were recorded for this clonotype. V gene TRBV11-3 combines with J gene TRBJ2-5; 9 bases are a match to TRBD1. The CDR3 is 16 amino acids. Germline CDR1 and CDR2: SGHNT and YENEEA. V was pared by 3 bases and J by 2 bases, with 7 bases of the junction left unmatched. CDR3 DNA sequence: TGTGCCAGCAGCTTTCGACAGGGGGAGGGACAAGAGACCCAGTACTTC. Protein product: CASSFRQGEGQETQYF.

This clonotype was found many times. The CDR3 DNA follows: TGTGCCAGCAGTGAAGCCGGAGTACAGGGAACAGATACGCAGTATTTT. It encodes CASSEAGVQGTDTQYF. The chain links TRBV2 to TRBJ2-3; D perhaps matches TRBD1 (6 bases). V shed 0 bases and J shed 3 bases, with 13 bases lying between them. The CDR3 is made up of 16 amino acids. Germline V lookup: CDR1 SNHLY, CDR2 FYNNEI.

The CDR3 loop is CASSVGGALNTEAFF. DNA for the CDR3: TGTGCCAGCAGCGTAGGAGGCGCACTGAACACTGAAGCTTTCTTT. The chain is built from TRBV9 and TRBJ1-1; no clear D gene. Trimming took 0 bases from V and 0 from J, leaving 9 bases between them. Germline loops: CDR1 SGDLS, CDR2 YYNGEE. The CDR3 has 15 residues.

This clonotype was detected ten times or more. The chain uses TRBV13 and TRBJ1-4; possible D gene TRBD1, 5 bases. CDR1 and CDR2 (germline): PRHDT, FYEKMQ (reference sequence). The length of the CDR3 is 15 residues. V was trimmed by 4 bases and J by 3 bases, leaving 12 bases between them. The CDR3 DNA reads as TGTGCCAGCAGCTACCCCGGCAGGGCTAATGAAAAACTGTTTTTT. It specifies CASSYPGRANEKLFF.

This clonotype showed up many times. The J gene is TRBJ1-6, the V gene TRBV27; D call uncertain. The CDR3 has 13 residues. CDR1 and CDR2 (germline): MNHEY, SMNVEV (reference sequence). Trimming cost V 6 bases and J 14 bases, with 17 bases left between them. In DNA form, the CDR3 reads TGTGCCAGCAGCCTATCACCCGGGTTGTCCCTCCACTTT. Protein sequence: CASSLSPGLSLHF.

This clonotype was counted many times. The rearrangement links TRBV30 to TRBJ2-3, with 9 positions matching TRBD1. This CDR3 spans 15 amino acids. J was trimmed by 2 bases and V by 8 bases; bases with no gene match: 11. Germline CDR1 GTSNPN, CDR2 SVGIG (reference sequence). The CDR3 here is CAARNRGLPTDTQYF. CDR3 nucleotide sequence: TGTGCCGCCCGAAACAGGGGGCTGCCCACAGATACGCAGTATTTT.

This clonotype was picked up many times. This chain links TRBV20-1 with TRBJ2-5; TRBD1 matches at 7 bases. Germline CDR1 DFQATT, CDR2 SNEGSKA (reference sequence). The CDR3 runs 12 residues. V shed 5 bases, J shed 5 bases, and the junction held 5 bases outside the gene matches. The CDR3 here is CSAQGGAETQYF. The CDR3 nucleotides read TGCAGTGCTCAAGGGGGCGCGGAGACCCAGTACTTC.

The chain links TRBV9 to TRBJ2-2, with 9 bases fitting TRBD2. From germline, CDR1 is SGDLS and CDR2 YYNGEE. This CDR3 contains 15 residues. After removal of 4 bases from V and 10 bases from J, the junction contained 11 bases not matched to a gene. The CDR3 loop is CASSTVGGRAAELFF. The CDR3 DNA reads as TGTGCCAGCAGCACCGTGGGCGGGAGGGCCGCGGAGCTGTTTTTT.

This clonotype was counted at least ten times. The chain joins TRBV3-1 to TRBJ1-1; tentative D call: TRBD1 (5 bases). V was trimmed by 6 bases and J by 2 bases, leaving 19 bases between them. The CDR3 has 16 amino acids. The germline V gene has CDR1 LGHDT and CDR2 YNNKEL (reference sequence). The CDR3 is CASSSGTTSLNTEAFF. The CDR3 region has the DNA TGTGCCAGCAGTTCAGGGACCACGTCCCTTAACACTGAAGCTTTCTTT.

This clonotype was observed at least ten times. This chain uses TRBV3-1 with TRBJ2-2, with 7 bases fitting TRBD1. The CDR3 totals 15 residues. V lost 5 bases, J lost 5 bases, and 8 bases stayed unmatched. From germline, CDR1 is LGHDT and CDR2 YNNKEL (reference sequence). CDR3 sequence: CASSYGRGPTGELFF. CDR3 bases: TGTGCCAGCAGCTATGGTAGGGGGCCAACCGGGGAGCTGTTTTTT. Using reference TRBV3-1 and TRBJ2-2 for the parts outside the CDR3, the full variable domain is DTAVSQTPKYLVTQMGNDKSIKCEQNLGHDTMYWYKQDSKKFLKIMFSYNNKELIINETVPNRFSPKSPDKAHLNLHINSLELGDSAVYFCASSYGRGPTGELFFGEGSRLTVL.

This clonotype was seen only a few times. CDR3 protein: CSARLEAVHEQYF. For the CDR3, the DNA is TGCAGTGCTAGACTGGAGGCGGTCCACGAGCAGTACTTC. The chain combines TRBV20-1 with TRBJ2-7; tentatively, D is TRBD2 (5 bases). This CDR3 is 13 amino acids long. Trimming cost V 2 bases and J 5 bases, with 13 bases left between them. The germline CDR1 and CDR2 sequences are DFQATT and SNEGSKA (reference sequence).

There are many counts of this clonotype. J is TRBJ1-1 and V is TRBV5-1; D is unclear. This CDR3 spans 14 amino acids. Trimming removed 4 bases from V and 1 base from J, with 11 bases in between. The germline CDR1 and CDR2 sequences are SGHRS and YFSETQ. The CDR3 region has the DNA TGCGCCAGCAGCGTCCCGCAGACGAACACTGAAGCTTTCTTT. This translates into CASSVPQTNTEAFF.

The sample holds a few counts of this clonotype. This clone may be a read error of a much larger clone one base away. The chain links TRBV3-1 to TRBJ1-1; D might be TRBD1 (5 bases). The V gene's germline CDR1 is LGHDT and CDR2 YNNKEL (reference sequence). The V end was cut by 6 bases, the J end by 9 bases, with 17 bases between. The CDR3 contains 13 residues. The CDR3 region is CASRQQQAGKAFF. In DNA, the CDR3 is TGTGCCAGCAGGCAACAACAGGCGGGTAAAGCTTTCTTT.

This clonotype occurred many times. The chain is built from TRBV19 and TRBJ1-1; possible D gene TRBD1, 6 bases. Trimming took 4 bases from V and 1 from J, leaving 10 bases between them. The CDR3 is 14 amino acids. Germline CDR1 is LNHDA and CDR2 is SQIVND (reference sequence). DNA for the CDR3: TGTGCCAGTAGTACCCAGACAGGGAACACTGAAGCTTTCTTT. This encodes CASSTQTGNTEAFF. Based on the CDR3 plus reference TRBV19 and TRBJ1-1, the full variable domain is DGGITQSPKYLFRKEGQNVTLSCEQNLNHDAMYWYRQDPGQGLRLIYYSQIVNDFQKGDIAEGYSVSREKKESFPLTVTSAQKNPTAFYLCASSTQTGNTEAFFGQGTRLTVV.

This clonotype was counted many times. The CDR3 DNA sequence: TGTGCCAGCAGTTTTAGCGGACCCACAGATACGCAGTATTTT. This sequence encodes CASSFSGPTDTQYF. The chain uses TRBV12-3 or TRBV12-4 and TRBJ2-3; tentative D call: TRBD2 (6 bases). Trimming took 3 bases from V and 2 from J, leaving 9 bases between them. The CDR3 contains 14 residues.

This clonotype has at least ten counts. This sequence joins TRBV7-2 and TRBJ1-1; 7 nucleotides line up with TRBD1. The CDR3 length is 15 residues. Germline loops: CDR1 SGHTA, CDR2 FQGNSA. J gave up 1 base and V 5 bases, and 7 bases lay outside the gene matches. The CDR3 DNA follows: TGTGCCAGCAGCCCGACCGGGACAGCGAACACTGAAGCTTTCTTT. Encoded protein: CASSPTGTANTEAFF.

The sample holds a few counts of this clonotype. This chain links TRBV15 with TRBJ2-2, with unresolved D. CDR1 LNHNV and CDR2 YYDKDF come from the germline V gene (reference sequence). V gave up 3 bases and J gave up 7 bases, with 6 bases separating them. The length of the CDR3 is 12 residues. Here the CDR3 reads CATSREGGELFF. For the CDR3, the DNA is TGTGCCACCAGCAGGGAAGGCGGGGAGCTGTTTTTT.

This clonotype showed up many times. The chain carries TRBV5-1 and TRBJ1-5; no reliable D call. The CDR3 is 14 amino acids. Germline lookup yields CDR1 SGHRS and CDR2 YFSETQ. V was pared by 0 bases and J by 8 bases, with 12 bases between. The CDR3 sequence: CASSLVPGGEPQHF. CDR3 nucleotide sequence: TGCGCCAGCAGCTTGGTACCCGGAGGTGAGCCCCAGCATTTT.

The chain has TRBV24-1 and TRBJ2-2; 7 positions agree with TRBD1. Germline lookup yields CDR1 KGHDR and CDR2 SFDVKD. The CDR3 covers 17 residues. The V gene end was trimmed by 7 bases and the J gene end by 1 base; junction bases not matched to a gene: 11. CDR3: CATSAHVGQRNTGELFF. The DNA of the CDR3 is TGTGCCACCAGCGCCCATGTGGGACAGAGGAACACCGGGGAGCTGTTTTTT.

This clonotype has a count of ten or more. The CDR3 DNA sequence: TGTGCCAGCAGGTTCAACGACCCTGGAAACACCATATATTTT. Encoded protein: CASRFNDPGNTIYF. The V call is TRBV28, the J call TRBJ1-3; D is uncertain. Per germline, CDR1 MDHEN and CDR2 SYDVKM. The V and J ends lost 6 bases and 2 bases respectively, with 11 bases between them. The length of the CDR3 is 14 residues. The variable domain in full, with the rest retrieved from reference TRBV28 and TRBJ1-3, is DVKVTQSSRYLVKRTGEKVFLECVQDMDHENMFWYRQDPGLGLRLIYFSYDVKMKEKGDIPEGYSVSREKKERFSLILESASTNQTSMYLCASRFNDPGNTIYFGEGSWLTVV.

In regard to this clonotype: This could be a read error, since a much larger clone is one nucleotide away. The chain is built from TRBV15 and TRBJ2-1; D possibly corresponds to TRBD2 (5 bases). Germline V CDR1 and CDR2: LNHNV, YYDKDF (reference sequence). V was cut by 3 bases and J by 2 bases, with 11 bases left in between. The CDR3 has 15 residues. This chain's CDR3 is CATSSGVYTYNEQFF. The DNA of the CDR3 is TGTGCCACCAGCAGCGGGGTTTACACCTACAATGAGCAGTTCTTC.

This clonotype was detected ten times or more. The CDR3 region is CASRFSTTYEQYF. CDR3 sequence (DNA): TGTGCCAGCAGGTTCTCTACAACCTACGAGCAGTACTTC. The chain combines TRBV2 with TRBJ2-7; unclear D gene. CDR1 is SNHLY, CDR2 FYNNEI, per germline. Trimming stripped 6 bases from V and 2 bases from J, with 11 bases between. This CDR3 is 13 amino acids long. Full variable domain (outside the CDR3, taken from reference TRBV2 and TRBJ2-7): EPEVTQTPSHQVTQMGQEVILRCVPISNHLYFYWYRQILGQKVEFLVSFYNNEISEKSEIFDDQFSVERPDGSNFTLKIRSTKLEDSAMYFCASRFSTTYEQYFGPGTRLTVT.

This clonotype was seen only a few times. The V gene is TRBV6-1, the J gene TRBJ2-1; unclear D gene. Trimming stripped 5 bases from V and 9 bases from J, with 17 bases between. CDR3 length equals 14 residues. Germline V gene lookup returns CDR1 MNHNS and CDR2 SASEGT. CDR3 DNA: TGTGCCAGCAGTTCCGGCCTCGGTCGTGGTGAGCAGTTCTTC. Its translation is CASSSGLGRGEQFF.

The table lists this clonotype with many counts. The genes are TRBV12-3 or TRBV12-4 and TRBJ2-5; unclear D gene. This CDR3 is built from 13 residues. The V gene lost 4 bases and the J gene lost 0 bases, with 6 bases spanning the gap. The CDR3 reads CASSSGNQETQYF. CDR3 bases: TGTGCCAGCAGTTCCGGAAACCAAGAGACCCAGTACTTC.

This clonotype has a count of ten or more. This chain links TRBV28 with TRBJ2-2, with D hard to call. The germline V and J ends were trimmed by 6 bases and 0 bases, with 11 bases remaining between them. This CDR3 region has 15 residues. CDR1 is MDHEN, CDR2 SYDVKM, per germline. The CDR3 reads CASRAPDSNTGELFF. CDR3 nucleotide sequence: TGTGCCAGCAGAGCCCCAGACTCGAACACCGGGGAGCTGTTTTTT.

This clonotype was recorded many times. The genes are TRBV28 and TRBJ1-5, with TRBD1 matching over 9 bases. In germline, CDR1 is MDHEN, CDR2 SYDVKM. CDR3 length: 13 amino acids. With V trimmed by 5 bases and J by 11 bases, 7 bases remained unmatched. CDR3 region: CASSVGQGRAQHF. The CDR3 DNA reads TGTGCCAGCAGTGTAGGACAGGGGAGAGCCCAGCATTTT. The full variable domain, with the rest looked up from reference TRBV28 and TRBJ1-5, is DVKVTQSSRYLVKRTGEKVFLECVQDMDHENMFWYRQDPGLGLRLIYFSYDVKMKEKGDIPEGYSVSREKKERFSLILESASTNQTSMYLCASSVGQGRAQHFGDGTRLSIL.

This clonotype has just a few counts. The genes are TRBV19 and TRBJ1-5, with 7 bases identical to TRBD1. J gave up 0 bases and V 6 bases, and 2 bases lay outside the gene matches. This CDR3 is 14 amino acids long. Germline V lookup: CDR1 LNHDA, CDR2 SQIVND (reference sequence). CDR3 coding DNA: TGTGCCAGTAGGGGACAGACTAGCAATCAGCCCCAGCATTTT. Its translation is CASRGQTSNQPQHF.